The 20 T cell receptor beta chains below were found in one sample sequenced in a study of OX40 agonist ivuxolimab in advanced cancers. Only in-frame clones appear in the TCRdb table, and some are missing; sequencing was by immunoSEQ multiplex PCR. The sample consists of tens of thousands of clones, about nine tenths of them appearing once. The specimen comprised CD4+ or CD8+ T cells sorted from blood, sampled in a trial of the OX40 agonist ivuxolimab. Receptors originate from an adult with an advanced solid tumor such as melanoma, head and neck, liver or kidney cancer.

The CDR3 bases are TGTGCCAGCAGTTTCGTGGGAGAAGGGGAAAAACTGTTTTTT. It codes for CASSFVGEGEKLFF. The genes are TRBV27 and TRBJ1-4; D is ambiguous. In germline, CDR1 is MNHEY, CDR2 SMNVEV (reference sequence). The CDR3 loop spans 14 amino acids. Trimming pared 3 bases from V and 8 bases from J, leaving 13 bases between.

This chain connects TRBV28 to TRBJ1-2; tentative D call: TRBD1 (5 bases). Germline CDR1 reads MDHEN; CDR2 reads SYDVKM. V lost 6 bases to trimming and J lost 6 bases, with 26 bases between them. The CDR3 consists of 17 residues. CDR3: CASSPPGQGFLLHGYTF. The CDR3 DNA is TGTGCCAGCAGCCCGCCGGGTCAGGGTTTCTTGCTCCATGGCTACACCTTC.

The chain uses TRBV28 and TRBJ2-1; D not resolved. V was shortened by 3 bases and J by 1 base, with 4 bases between the two germline ends. Per germline, CDR1 MDHEN and CDR2 SYDVKM. The CDR3 is 13 amino acids. CDR3 in DNA: TGTGCCAGCAGTTTTGCATCCTACAATGAGCAGTTCTTC. Protein: CASSFASYNEQFF.

CDR3 DNA sequence: TGTGCCAGCGGGACTAGCGGGAGCGGGGGGCAGTTCTTC. It translates to CASGTSGSGGQFF. This chain connects TRBV27 to TRBJ2-1, with 14 bases identical to TRBD2. V dropped 8 bases and J dropped 12; count of bases not matched to a gene: 6. CDR1 is MNHEY and CDR2 is SMNVEV in the germline V gene (reference sequence). This CDR3 has 13 residues.

This chain uses TRBV19 with TRBJ1-5, with 7 bases fitting TRBD1. The CDR3 extends over 16 amino acids. After removal of 9 bases from V and 2 bases from J, the junction contained 13 bases not matched to a gene. Germline loops: CDR1 LNHDA, CDR2 SQIVND (reference sequence). DNA of the CDR3: TGTGCCAGCCGGGACAGTCCTCTGGGTGGCAATCAGCCCCAGCATTTT. Residues: CASRDSPLGGNQPQHF.

V and J are TRBV16 and TRBJ1-3; D may be TRBD1 (5 bases). Trimming cost V 4 bases and J 0 bases, with 16 bases left between them. The germline V gene encodes CDR1 KGHSY and CDR2 FQNENV. CDR3 size: 17 residues. CDR3 residues: CASSLGESGRSGNTIYF. In DNA, the CDR3 is TGTGCCAGCAGCCTAGGCGAATCAGGGCGCTCTGGAAACACCATATATTTT.

V usage is TRBV9 and J usage is TRBJ2-7; 7 bases line up with TRBD2. The CDR3 is made up of 16 amino acids. The V segment lost 0 bases and the J segment 4 bases; nucleotides outside the gene matches: 10. CDR1 is SGDLS, CDR2 YYNGEE, per germline. The CDR3 DNA reads TGTGCCAGCAGCGTAGGGGAGACTAGCATACGATACGAGCAGTACTTC. The encoded protein is CASSVGETSIRYEQYF.

The chain joins TRBV27 to TRBJ1-5, with 8 bases identical to TRBD1. Germline V gene lookup returns CDR1 MNHEY and CDR2 SMNVEV (reference sequence). The CDR3 has 13 residues. V shed 4 bases, J shed 10 bases, and the junction held 6 bases outside the gene matches. The CDR3 DNA reads as TGTGCCAGCAGTTCCAGGGGGCATAACCCCCAGCATTTT. Its translation is CASSSRGHNPQHF.

The chain links TRBV28 to TRBJ2-7, with D uncertain. The CDR3 length is 12 residues. The germline gives CDR1 MDHEN, CDR2 SYDVKM. V lost 4 bases and J 3 bases, leaving 7 bases between the germline ends. Here the CDR3 reads CASSYNYYEQYF. In nucleotides, the CDR3 is TGTGCCAGCAGTTATAACTACTACGAGCAGTACTTC.

CDR3 nucleotides: TGTGCCAGCAGTCCAAACACACGTGAAGCTTTCTTT. This encodes CASSPNTREAFF. The rearrangement joins TRBV27 to TRBJ1-1; no definite D call. V was clipped by 5 bases and J by 7 bases, with 11 bases between them. Germline V gene sequence: CDR1 MNHEY, CDR2 SMNVEV (reference sequence). The length of the CDR3 is 12 residues.

The chain carries TRBV4-1 and TRBJ2-7, with 10 bases matching TRBD2. V was pared by 3 bases and J by 3 bases, with 8 bases of the junction left unmatched. The germline gives CDR1 MGHRA, CDR2 YSYEKL. The CDR3 length is 16 residues. DNA for the CDR3: TGCGCCAGCAGCCAGGCGACTAGCGGGTCGGGCTACGAGCAGTACTTC. Protein product: CASSQATSGSGYEQYF.

The rearrangement uses TRBV27 and TRBJ1-2; D unclear. V was trimmed by 3 bases and J by 6 bases, leaving 14 bases between them. CDR1 and CDR2 from the germline V gene are MNHEY and SMNVEV (reference sequence). The CDR3 totals 14 residues. The CDR3 DNA sequence: TGTGCCAGCAGTTTCGCAGGACGGAGTGATGGCTACACCTTC. As protein: CASSFAGRSDGYTF.

Of note for this clone: Other DNA sequences within the sample encode an identical CDR3. V usage is TRBV27 and J usage is TRBJ2-7; 8 bases are a match to TRBD2. Germline V gives CDR1 MNHEY, CDR2 SMNVEV (reference sequence). The V segment lost 3 bases and the J segment 0 bases; nucleotides outside the gene matches: 1. CDR3 length equals 14 residues. CDR3 amino acids: CASSLSGSSYEQYF. For the CDR3, the DNA is TGTGCCAGCAGTTTGAGCGGGAGCTCCTACGAGCAGTACTTC.

The rearrangement joins TRBV7-9 to TRBJ2-1, with 7 bases aligning to TRBD2. The CDR3 runs to 13 residues. The trim removed 11 bases at V and 4 bases at J, leaving 8 bases unmatched. Per germline, CDR1 SEHNR and CDR2 FQNEAQ (reference sequence). Written as DNA, the CDR3 is TGTGCCGCCGAGCGGGACTCTTACAATGAGCAGTTCTTC. It encodes CAAERDSYNEQFF.

The V and J genes are TRBV19 and TRBJ2-1; 9 bases agree with TRBD2. This CDR3 region has 15 residues. The V gene's germline CDR1 is LNHDA and CDR2 SQIVND (reference sequence). V lost 7 bases to trimming and J lost 2 bases; unmatched junction nucleotides: 6. CDR3 loop: CASTLTSGTYNEQFF. The CDR3 DNA is TGTGCCAGTACCCTGACTAGCGGTACCTACAATGAGCAGTTCTTC.

The genes are TRBV27 and TRBJ2-7; D call uncertain. V lost 4 bases, J lost 7 bases, and 8 bases lay in between. The V gene's germline CDR1 is MNHEY and CDR2 SMNVEV (reference sequence). The CDR3 covers 11 residues. The CDR3 reads CASSSMGEQYF. The DNA of the CDR3 is TGTGCCAGCAGTTCCATGGGTGAGCAGTACTTC.

This chain uses TRBV28 with TRBJ1-2, with D maybe TRBD1 (5 bases). V dropped 5 bases and J dropped 3 bases, with 10 bases sitting between them. The V gene's germline CDR1 is MDHEN and CDR2 SYDVKM. This CDR3 region has 13 residues. The CDR3 spells CASSLGTDYGYTF. In nucleotides, the CDR3 is TGTGCCAGCAGTCTCGGGACGGACTATGGCTACACCTTC.

This rearrangement joins TRBV4-1 to TRBJ2-7; TRBD2 aligns across 11 bases. The CDR3 is 14 amino acids. Germline lookup yields CDR1 MGHRA and CDR2 YSYEKL. Trimming at V came to 3 bases and at J to 4 bases, leaving 2 bases not matched to a gene. CDR3: CASSQGLAEYEQYF. In nucleotides, the CDR3 is TGCGCCAGCAGCCAGGGACTAGCGGAATACGAGCAGTACTTC.

The J gene is TRBJ2-5, the V gene TRBV6-6; D possibly corresponds to TRBD1 (6 bases). Trimming removed 5 bases from V and 5 bases from J, with 18 bases in between. Germline CDR1 and CDR2: MNHNY and SVGAGI (reference sequence). The CDR3 spans 15 residues. CDR3 loop: CASSPGQTSGETQYF. The CDR3 nucleotides are TGTGCCAGCAGTCCCGGACAGACGAGCGGTGAGACCCAGTACTTC.

J is TRBJ2-1 and V is TRBV6-1; D gene ambiguous. The CDR3 is made up of 16 amino acids. Trimming removed 2 bases at V and 2 bases at J, with 13 bases between. The germline V gene has CDR1 MNHNS and CDR2 SASEGT. Written as DNA, the CDR3 is TGTGCCAGCAGTGAATCCGGAGTCCCCCCCTACAATGAGCAGTTCTTC. Translated, it gives CASSESGVPPYNEQFF.